The present T cell receptor beta chain was sequenced within a study of shared clonotypes between healthy human individuals. In the study overall: Each donor's CD4 naive and CD4 memory cells filled three plates apiece, CD8 naive two, and CD8 memory one.

Germline lookup yields CDR1 SGHRS and CDR2 YFSETQ. The CDR3 runs to 14 residues. The germline V and J ends were trimmed by 3 bases and 2 bases, with 11 bases remaining between them. Every subset had its genomic DNA shared out evenly among several immunoSEQ plates. Sequencing was performed with immunoSEQ multiplex PCR; in TCRdb, only in-frame clones are kept and a portion is missing. The repertoire has fewer than 2.5 million clones, over 85% of them found once; the top ten carry around 0.4%. The sequence was obtained from a young man in good health. Some clones in this sample may be carry-over from other donors' samples. Sequenced: naive CD4+ T cells from PBMCs. Described subset: CD45RA+ positively selected. This chain links TRBV5-1 with TRBJ2-5, with D perhaps TRBD2 (6 bases). In DNA form, the CDR3 reads TGCGCCAGCAGCTCGTCGGGGGAACAAGAGACCCAGTACTTC. This translates into CASSSSGEQETQYF.